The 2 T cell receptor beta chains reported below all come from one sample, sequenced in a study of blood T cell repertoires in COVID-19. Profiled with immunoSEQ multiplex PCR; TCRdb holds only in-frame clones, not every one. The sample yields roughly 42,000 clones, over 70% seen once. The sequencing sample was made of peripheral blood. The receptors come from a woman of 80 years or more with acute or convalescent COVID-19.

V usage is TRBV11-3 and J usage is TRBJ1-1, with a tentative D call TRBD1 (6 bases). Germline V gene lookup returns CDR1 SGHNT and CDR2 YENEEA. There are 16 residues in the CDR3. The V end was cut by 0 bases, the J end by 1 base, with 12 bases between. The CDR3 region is CASSLEGAEGNTEAFF. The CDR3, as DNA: TGTGCCAGCAGCTTAGAGGGGGCCGAGGGGAACACTGAAGCTTTCTTT.

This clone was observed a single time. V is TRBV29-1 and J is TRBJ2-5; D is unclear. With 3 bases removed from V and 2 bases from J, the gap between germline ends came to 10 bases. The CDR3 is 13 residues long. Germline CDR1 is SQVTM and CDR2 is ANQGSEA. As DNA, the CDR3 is TGCAGCGTTGACCCCACAGCTCAAGAGACCCAGTACTTC. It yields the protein CSVDPTAQETQYF.